Below, 15 T cell receptor beta chains from the same sample are listed, as sequenced in a study of low-dose radiotherapy and immunotherapy resistance in tumors. Both TCRalpha and TCRbeta chains were reverse transcribed with V-gene-specific primers. TCRs underwent roughly 19 PCR cycles of amplification with a constant-region primer and V-primer adapter. TCRdb passed the reads through MiXCR, listing each CDR3 protein once. The sample has 13,000 to 15,000 distinct CDR3 sequences, more than 65% seen once. The receptors originated from a human donor with advanced metastatic prostate, ovarian, gallbladder or colorectal cancer (not recorded which). This table probably holds off-target reads from a library built for another chain.

The sample holds a few counts of this clonotype. The chain couples TRBV9 to TRBJ2-7, with a tentative D call TRBD2 (7 bases). CDR1 is SGDLS and CDR2 is YYNGEE in the germline V gene. The CDR3 has 14 amino acids. V was clipped by 4 bases and J by 3 bases, with 14 bases between them. This chain's CDR3 is CASSPGGLIYEQYF. For the CDR3, the DNA is TGTGCCAGCAGCCCCGGGGGGCTTATCTACGAGCAGTACTTC.

As concerns this clonotype: One end of the junction fails to match germline, which may point to a read error. V and J are TRBV13 and TRBJ1-6; D is uncertain. Per germline, CDR1 PRHDT and CDR2 FYEKMQ (reference sequence). The CDR3 is 15 amino acids. CDR3 loop: CAMREGPSNAGKSTF. CDR3 DNA sequence: TGTGCAATGAGAGAGGGCCCTTCCAATGCAGGCAAATCAACCTTT. Full variable domain (rest looked up from reference TRBV13 and TRBJ1-6): AAGVIQSPRHLIKEKRETATLKCYPIPRHDTVYWYQQGPGQDPQFLISFYEKMQSDKGSIPDRFSAQQFSDYHSELNMSSLELGDSALYFCAMREGPSNAGKSTFGNGTRLTVT.

The chain has TRBV18 and TRBJ1-1; D gene ambiguous. The germline CDR1 and CDR2 sequences are KGHSH and LQKENI. Trimming took 0 bases from V and 1 from J, leaving 3 bases between them. This CDR3 is built from 13 residues. CDR3 DNA: TGTGCCAGCTCACCACCCGGGAACACTGAAGCTTTCTTT. Encoded protein: CASSPPGNTEAFF.

This clonotype was seen a handful of times. V is TRBV5-1 and J is TRBJ1-5; D might be TRBD1 (6 bases). V was trimmed by 5 bases and J by 4 bases, leaving 19 bases between them. Germline V gives CDR1 SGHRS, CDR2 YFSETQ. The CDR3 covers 16 residues. The CDR3 sequence: CASSFTGLGPNQPQHF. The CDR3, as DNA: TGCGCCAGCAGTTTCACAGGGTTGGGGCCAAATCAGCCCCAGCATTTT.

The chain recombines TRBV20-1 with TRBJ1-1; D may be TRBD1 (6 bases). Germline CDR1 DFQATT, CDR2 SNEGSKA (reference sequence). Trimming removed 0 bases at V and 5 bases at J, with 7 bases between. There are 12 residues in the CDR3. The CDR3 bases are TGCAGTGCTAGAGATAGGGGGACTGAAGCTTTCTTT. The encoded protein is CSARDRGTEAFF.

The rearrangement uses TRBV6-2 or TRBV6-3 and TRBJ2-5; possible D gene TRBD2, 6 bases. Trimming removed 8 bases from V and 3 bases from J, with 13 bases in between. This CDR3 contains 13 residues. Germline V CDR1 and CDR2: MNHEY, SVGEGT. The CDR3 loop reads CASGREREETQYF. In nucleotides, the CDR3 is TGTGCCAGCGGCCGGGAGAGGGAAGAGACCCAGTACTTC.

V and J are TRBV11-2 and TRBJ1-3, with D unresolved. CDR1 and CDR2 (germline): SGHAT, FQNNGV. CDR3 length: 15 amino acids. V lost 6 bases and J 4 bases, leaving 16 bases between the germline ends. The CDR3 DNA reads as TGTGCCAGCAGTTCTCGGGCCGGGTGGGGAAACACCATATATTTT. Residues: CASSSRAGWGNTIYF.

The chain has TRBV5-4 and TRBJ1-1, with D unresolved. Trimming cost V 5 bases and J 1 base, with 9 bases left between them. Germline V CDR1 and CDR2: SGHNT, YYREEE (reference sequence). The CDR3 is made up of 13 amino acids. DNA of the CDR3: TGTGCCAGCAGGCGGACCCAGAACACTGAAGCTTTCTTT. Its translation: CASRRTQNTEAFF.

In this sample, this clonotype turned up once. V and J are TRBV15 and TRBJ2-5; a weak D match, TRBD2 (6 bases). This CDR3 is 14 amino acids long. CDR1 is LNHNV and CDR2 is YYDKDF in the germline V gene (reference sequence). The V end was cut by 6 bases, the J end by 1 base, with 12 bases between. DNA for the CDR3: TGTGCCACCAGGAGGGGACTTAGCCAAGAGACCCAGTACTTC. This translates into CATRRGLSQETQYF.

This clonotype was found a few times. The chain is built from TRBV19 and TRBJ2-1, with 11 bases aligning to TRBD1. Losses at the gene ends were 9 bases for V and 8 bases for J; bases not matched to a gene: 12. The CDR3 is 15 amino acids. Germline V gene sequence: CDR1 LNHDA, CDR2 SQIVND (reference sequence). The CDR3 protein is CASNSGTGGKDEQFF. The CDR3 DNA reads TGTGCCAGCAACTCCGGGACAGGGGGTAAGGATGAGCAGTTCTTC. The full variable domain, in which reference TRBV19 and TRBJ2-1 provide the parts outside the CDR3, is DGGITQSPKYLFRKEGQNVTLSCEQNLNHDAMYWYRQDPGQGLRLIYYSQIVNDFQKGDIAEGYSVSREKKESFPLTVTSAQKNPTAFYLCASNSGTGGKDEQFFGPGTRLTVL.

To note about this clonotype: The DNA is left out, because the CDR3 cannot be placed on it with certainty; the CDR3 is given as TCRdb lists it. V gene TRBV12-3 or TRBV12-4 combines with J gene TRBJ1-5; the DNA was not used to check the table's D call, TRBD1. The CDR3 totals 15 residues, both ends included. CDR3 sequence: CASSSSDRVGQPQHF.

This clonotype was picked up a small number of times. This sequence joins TRBV12-5 and TRBJ2-7; D is perhaps TRBD1 or TRBD2 (6 bases each). The CDR3 totals 16 residues. Germline assignment: CDR1 LGHNT and CDR2 FRNRAP. The V end lost 3 bases, the J end lost 5 bases, and 20 bases lay between the germline ends. DNA for the CDR3: TGTGCTAGTGGTTTCGACCGCGCTCGAGGGGGGAACGAGCAGTACTTC. Residues: CASGFDRARGGNEQYF.

The V call is TRBV6-1, the J call TRBJ1-2, with D maybe TRBD1 (6 bases). The CDR3 loop spans 15 amino acids. Trimming stripped 2 bases from V and 4 bases from J, with 14 bases between. CDR1 is MNHNS, CDR2 SASEGT, per germline. The CDR3 loop is CASSETPQGPYGYTF. CDR3 coding DNA: TGTGCCAGCAGTGAAACCCCACAGGGACCCTATGGCTACACCTTC.

The gene calls are TRBV3-1 and TRBJ1-4, with a possible D match to TRBD1 (5 bases). V was pared by 0 bases and J by 5 bases, with 16 bases between. The germline CDR1 and CDR2 sequences are LGHDT and YNNKEL (reference sequence). CDR3 length: 17 amino acids. CDR3 nucleotide sequence: TGTGCCAGCAGCCAAGAGGCGGCAGGGCCTATCAATGAAAAACTGTTTTTT. Protein sequence: CASSQEAAGPINEKLFF.

This chain links TRBV5-6 with TRBJ2-5, with TRBD2 matching over 13 bases. V was clipped by 4 bases and J by 4 bases; unmatched bases: 7. The CDR3 length is 16 residues. Germline lookup yields CDR1 SGHDT and CDR2 YYEEEE. The CDR3 sequence: CASSPMTSGGRETQYF. Written as DNA, the CDR3 is TGTGCCAGCAGCCCGATGACTAGCGGGGGGAGAGAGACCCAGTACTTC.